The TCR beta chain described here comes from a study of CD8 T cells in ankylosing spondylitis. Broader study findings: As reported, disease-linked clones showed significant enrichment in matched ankylosing spondylitis synovial fluid. For ankylosing spondylitis blood, a TCR beta motif of fewer than 10 highly homologous variants appeared characteristic. Relatively rare in peripheral blood, disease-linked clones were also CD8+.

Researchers built TCR beta libraries using quantitative 5'-RACE with molecular barcodes. TCRdb reprocessed the 5' RACE reads with MiXCR, giving one entry per CDR3 protein. The profile shows about 360,000 distinct CDR3 sequences, roughly 20% of them singletons. Concerning this clonotype itself: Its antigen remains unknown.

The CDR3 is 12 residues long. Germline V gene sequence: CDR1 MDHEN, CDR2 SYDVKM. V lost 5 bases and J 4 bases, leaving 8 bases between the germline ends. The sequence came from a male donor with ankylosing spondylitis or in good health (not recorded which). The chain joins TRBV28 to TRBJ1-2; D ambiguous. The sample was blood, either unsorted or a sorted T cell fraction (not recorded which). The CDR3 is CASSDGGYGYTF. For the CDR3, the DNA is TGTGCCAGCAGTGACGGCGGCTATGGCTACACCTTC.